The clone carrying this TCR beta chain was counted ten times or more. The sample belongs to a study of T cells after yellow fever vaccination. About the study: Low-cell-number fractions were prepared with SMART-Seq v4 Ultra Low Input.

TCRdb re-called the 5' RACE reads through MiXCR, storing one row per CDR3 protein. The data show some 350,000 distinct CDR3 sequences, 6.2% seen once. The sequence came from a man aged 25-45 years who received the YFV17D yellow fever vaccine. The sample consisted of PBMCs, taken 5 days after the yellow fever booster vaccination.

CDR3 sequence: CASSPTQDNEQFF. CDR3 coding DNA: TGTGCCAGCTCCCCAACCCAGGACAATGAGCAGTTCTTC. V gene TRBV18 combines with J gene TRBJ2-1; the D is unclear. CDR3 length: 13 residues. Germline loops: CDR1 KGHSH, CDR2 LQKENI. With 6 bases removed from V and 5 bases from J, the gap between germline ends came to 11 bases.